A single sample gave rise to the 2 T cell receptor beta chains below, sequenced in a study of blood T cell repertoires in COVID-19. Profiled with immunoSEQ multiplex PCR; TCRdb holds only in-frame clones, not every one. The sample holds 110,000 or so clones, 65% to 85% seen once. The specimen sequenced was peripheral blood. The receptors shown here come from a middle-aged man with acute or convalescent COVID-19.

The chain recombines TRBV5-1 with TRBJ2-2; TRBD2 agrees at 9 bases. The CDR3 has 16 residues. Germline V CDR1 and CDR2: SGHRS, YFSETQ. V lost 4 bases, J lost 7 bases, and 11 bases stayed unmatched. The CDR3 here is CASSHTRGGAFGELFF. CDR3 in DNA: TGCGCCAGCAGCCATACTCGCGGGGGGGCCTTCGGGGAGCTGTTTTTT.

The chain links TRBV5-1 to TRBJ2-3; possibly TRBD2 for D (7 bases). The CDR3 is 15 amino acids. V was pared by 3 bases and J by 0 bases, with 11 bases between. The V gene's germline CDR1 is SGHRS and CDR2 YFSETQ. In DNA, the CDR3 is TGCGCCAGCAGCTGGGGGGGCCGTAGCACAGATACGCAGTATTTT. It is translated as CASSWGGRSTDTQYF.